This T cell receptor beta chain is from a study of T and B cells in COVID-19 patients. Across the whole study: COVID-19 patients gave peripheral blood either during active infection or after recovery. Recovered patients mostly had mild to moderate COVID-19 managed as outpatients. Points from the study as a whole: Patients with COVID-19 reportedly showed strongly skewed T cell receptor beta variable and joining gene usage.

The table lists this clonotype with a count of one. The target antigen is unknown. The CDR3 is 14 amino acids. Germline CDR1 is MNHEY and CDR2 is SVGAGI. The J segment lost 9 bases and the V segment lost 5 bases, leaving 7 bases of the junction unmatched. Each TRB amplification used about 250-550 ng of genomic DNA from blood. TRB rearrangements were amplified by multiplex PCR with BIOMED2 TRB-A/B primers. From the multiplex PCR reads, TCRdb called clonotypes with MiXCR, one entry per CDR3 protein. The table records over 7,000 distinct CDR3 sequences, roughly 24% of them present only once. The sequence came from a human donor who had recovered from COVID-19. The sequencing sample was made of blood. The chain is built from TRBV6-5 and TRBJ2-1; 10 bases match TRBD2. CDR3 protein: CASSPAGGLSEQFF. The CDR3 DNA reads TGTGCCAGCAGTCCAGCGGGGGGGCTCAGTGAGCAGTTCTTC.